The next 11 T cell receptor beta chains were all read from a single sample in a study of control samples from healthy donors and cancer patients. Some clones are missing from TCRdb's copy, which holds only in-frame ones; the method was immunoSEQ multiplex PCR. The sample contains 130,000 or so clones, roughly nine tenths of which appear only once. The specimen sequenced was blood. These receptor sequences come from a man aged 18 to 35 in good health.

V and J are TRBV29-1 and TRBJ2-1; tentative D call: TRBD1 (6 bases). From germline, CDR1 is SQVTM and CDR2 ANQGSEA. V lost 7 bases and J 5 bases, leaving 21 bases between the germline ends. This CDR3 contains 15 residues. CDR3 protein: CSASPTGGPNNEQFF. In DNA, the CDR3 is TGCAGCGCCTCGCCGACAGGAGGCCCTAACAATGAGCAGTTCTTC.

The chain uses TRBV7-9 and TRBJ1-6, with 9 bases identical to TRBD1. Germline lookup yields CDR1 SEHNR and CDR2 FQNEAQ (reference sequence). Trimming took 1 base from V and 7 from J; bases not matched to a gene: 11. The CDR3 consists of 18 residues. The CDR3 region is CASSLGDRALFSNSPLHF. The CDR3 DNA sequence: TGTGCCAGCAGCTTAGGGGACAGGGCTCTCTTCAGCAATTCACCCCTCCACTTT. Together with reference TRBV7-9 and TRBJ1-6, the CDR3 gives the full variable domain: DTGVSQNPRHKITKRGQNVTFRCDPISEHNRLYWYRQTLGQGPEFLTYFQNEAQLEKSRLLSDRFSAERPKGSFSTLEIQRTEQGDSAMYLCASSLGDRALFSNSPLHFGNGTRLTVT.

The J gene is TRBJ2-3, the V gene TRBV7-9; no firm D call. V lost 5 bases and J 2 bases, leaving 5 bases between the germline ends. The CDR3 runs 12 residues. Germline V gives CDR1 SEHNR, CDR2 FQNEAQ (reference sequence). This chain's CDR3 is CASSQDTDTQYF. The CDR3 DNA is TGTGCCAGCAGCCAAGACACAGATACGCAGTATTTT.

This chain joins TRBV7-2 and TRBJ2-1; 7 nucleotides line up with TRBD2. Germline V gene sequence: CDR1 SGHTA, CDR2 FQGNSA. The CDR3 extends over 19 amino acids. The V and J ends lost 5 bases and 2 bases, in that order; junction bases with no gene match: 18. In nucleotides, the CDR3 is TGTGCCAGCAGCCCCGGGGGTAGCGGGTATACATCCCCCTACAATGAGCAGTTCTTC. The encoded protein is CASSPGGSGYTSPYNEQFF. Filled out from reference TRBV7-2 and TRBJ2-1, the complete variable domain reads GAGVSQSPSNKVTEKGKDVELRCDPISGHTALYWYRQSLGQGLEFLIYFQGNSAPDKSGLPSDRFSAERTGGSVSTLTIQRTQQEDSAVYLCASSPGGSGYTSPYNEQFFGPGTRLTVL.

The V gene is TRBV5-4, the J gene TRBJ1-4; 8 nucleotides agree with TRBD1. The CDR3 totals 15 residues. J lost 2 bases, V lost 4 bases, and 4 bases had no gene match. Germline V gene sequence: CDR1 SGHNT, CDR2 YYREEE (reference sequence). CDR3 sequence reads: CASSEDRATNEKLFF. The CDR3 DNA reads TGTGCCAGCAGCGAGGACAGGGCGACTAATGAAAAACTGTTTTTT.

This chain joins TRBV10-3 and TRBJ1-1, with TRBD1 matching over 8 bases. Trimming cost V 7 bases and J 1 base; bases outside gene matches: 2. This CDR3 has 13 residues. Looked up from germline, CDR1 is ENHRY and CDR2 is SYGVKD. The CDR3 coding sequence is TGTGCCATCACCGGGACAGGGAACACTGAAGCTTTCTTT. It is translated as CAITGTGNTEAFF.

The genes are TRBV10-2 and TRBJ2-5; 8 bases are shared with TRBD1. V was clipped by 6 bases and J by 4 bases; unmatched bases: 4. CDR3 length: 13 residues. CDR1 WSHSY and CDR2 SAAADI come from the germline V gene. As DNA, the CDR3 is TGCGCCAGCAGCCAGGGGGCGAGAGAGACCCAGTACTTC. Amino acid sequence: CASSQGARETQYF.

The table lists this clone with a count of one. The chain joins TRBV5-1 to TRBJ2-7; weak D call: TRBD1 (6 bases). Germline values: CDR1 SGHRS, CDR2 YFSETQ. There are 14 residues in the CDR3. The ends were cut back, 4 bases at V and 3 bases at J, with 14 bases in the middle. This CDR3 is CASSEDGQLYEQYF. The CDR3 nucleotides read TGCGCCAGCAGCGAAGACGGACAGCTCTACGAGCAGTACTTC.

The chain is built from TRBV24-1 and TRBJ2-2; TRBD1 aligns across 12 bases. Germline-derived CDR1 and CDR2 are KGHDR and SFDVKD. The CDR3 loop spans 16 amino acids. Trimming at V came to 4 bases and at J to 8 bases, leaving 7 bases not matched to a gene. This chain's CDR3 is CATSDTGTGGYGELFF. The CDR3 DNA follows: TGTGCCACCAGTGACACCGGGACAGGGGGCTATGGGGAGCTGTTTTTT.

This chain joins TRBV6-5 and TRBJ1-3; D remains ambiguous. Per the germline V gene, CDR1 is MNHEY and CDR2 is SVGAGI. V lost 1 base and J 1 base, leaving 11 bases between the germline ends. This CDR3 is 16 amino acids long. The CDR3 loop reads CASSYFTPSSGNTIYF. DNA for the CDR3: TGTGCCAGCAGTTACTTCACGCCCAGTTCTGGAAACACCATATATTTT.

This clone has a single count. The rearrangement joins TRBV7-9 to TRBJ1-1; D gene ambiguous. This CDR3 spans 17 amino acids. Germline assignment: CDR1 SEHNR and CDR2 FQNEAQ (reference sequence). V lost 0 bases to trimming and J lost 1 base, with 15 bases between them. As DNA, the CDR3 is TGTGCCAGCAGCTTAGCTACGGGAGAAGGCAGGAACACTGAAGCTTTCTTT. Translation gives CASSLATGEGRNTEAFF.